This T cell receptor beta chain was documented in a study of blood T cell repertoires in COVID-19 (dated by TCRdb to the early 2020s). Context from the whole study: Samples covering the acute and convalescent phases of COVID-19 were provided by collaborators in the United States, Italy and Spain. The material from the prospective study consisted of cDNA or gDNA derived from T cells, B-cell-depleted T cells, or PBMCs. The dataset comprised deeply sampled blood TCRbeta repertoires from subjects exposed to, actively infected with, or recovered from COVID-19. The repertoires were made available in a free public database intended to serve as a resource for research on the immune response to SARS-CoV-2. Samples were obtained from the ongoing ImmuneRACE study (first 160 participants) and from 1,200 or so subjects provided by 6 global collaborators. A de-identified subject ID, COVID-19 status, age in years and sex were almost always included in the sample metadata. Where available, HLA class I and class II types were obtained from metadata supplied by the sample provider rather than from assay-based typing.

Each collaborating institution followed its own protocols to collect whole blood in K2EDTA tubes. For TCRbeta analysis, collaborators shipped samples in one of three forms: frozen whole blood, isolated PBMCs, or DNA extracted from either of those sample types. Sequences LGHDT (CDR1) and YNNKEL (CDR2) are obtained from the germline V gene (reference sequence). The CDR3 goes from the cysteine to the phenylalanine over 14 residues. The DNA shown is the 42-base CDR3, in frame from base 1. Deletion took 0 bases off V and 3 bases off J, with a span of 8 bases between the germline ends. The immunoSEQ Assay, a bias-controlled multiplex PCR, was used to amplify TCRbeta CDR3 regions from genomic DNA. The source study handled its data this way. The number of nucleated cells in each sample was estimated from the amplification of reference gene primers within the assay. Sequence reads were collapsed and filtered to measure the absolute abundance of every unique TCRbeta CDR3 rearrangement. Productive Simpson clonality was computed per sample as the square root of Simpson's diversity index over productive rearrangements. TCRdb took this table from immuneACCESS and kept in-frame rearrangements with V and J called. Such tables lack part of the clones; where checked against another copy, unresolved V genes explain under half of the gap, and the rest is unexplained. V and J calls and clone size come straight from that table; D and trimming were deduced from the DNA. In all, the sample holds 100,000 or so clones, and roughly 78% of those were seen once. The ten largest clones capture around an eighth of the sample.

With regard to this clone: Its cognate antigen has yet to be identified. Base qualities are not recorded, but no much larger clone differs from it by a single base.

Points the paper makes about the study in general: The amount of clinical and demographic metadata varied by source and participant and was provided uncurated.

The source of this sequence is a woman older than 75 with acute or convalescent COVID-19. The chain was built from TRBV3-1 (or the pseudogene TRBV3-2) and TRBJ1-2; tentative D gene TRBD1, with 5 bases matching. Sequencing was carried out using peripheral blood. The CDR3 corresponds to CASSQDREDYGYTF. The nucleotide sequence reads as follows: TGTGCCAGCAGCCAAGACAGGGAGGACTATGGCTACACCTTC.